Following are 26 T cell receptor beta chains from one sample sequenced in a study of T cell responses to AZD1222 COVID-19 vaccine. Method: immunoSEQ multiplex PCR; TCRdb's copy keeps in-frame clones and lacks some. The top ten clones hold approximately 6.9% of a sample with about 190,000 clones, 75% to 90% of them seen once. The material was peripheral blood, obtained on day 0 of AZD1222 vaccination. These receptors were obtained from an adult in good health.

The rearrangement links TRBV7-3 to TRBJ2-1, with 8 bases that match TRBD2. There are 16 residues in the CDR3. The germline gives CDR1 SGHTA, CDR2 FQGTGA. The V and J ends lost 5 bases and 2 bases, in that order; junction bases with no gene match: 8. The CDR3 DNA reads as TGTGCCAGCAGCCGTCCACGGGGGGGCGCCTACAATGAGCAGTTCTTC. Translating it yields CASSRPRGGAYNEQFF.

The chain recombines TRBV24-1 with TRBJ1-1, with unresolved D. The CDR3 has 15 residues. From germline, CDR1 is KGHDR and CDR2 SFDVKD. V lost 1 base to trimming and J lost 3 bases, with 11 bases between them. CDR3 bases: TGTGCCACCAGTGATTTTGTTGGCCGGGACACTGAAGCTTTCTTT. As protein: CATSDFVGRDTEAFF.

The J gene is TRBJ1-3, the V gene TRBV12-5; the D gene is possibly TRBD1 (5 bases). Germline CDR1 and CDR2: LGHNT and FRNRAP. CDR3 length: 14 amino acids. Deletions cut 0 bases from V and 2 bases from J, with 5 bases between. The CDR3 DNA sequence: TGTGCTAGTGGTTTGGTACAGGCTGGAAACACCATATATTTT. Protein product: CASGLVQAGNTIYF.

The chain carries TRBV24-1 and TRBJ2-2; 9 bases are shared with TRBD1. Unmatched junction bases numbered 1, after V lost 9 bases and J lost 0 bases. Germline-derived CDR1 and CDR2 are KGHDR and SFDVKD. This CDR3 has 14 residues. CDR3 bases: TGTGCCACCGGGACAGGGTCGAACACCGGGGAGCTGTTTTTT. It is translated as CATGTGSNTGELFF.

This chain links TRBV27 with TRBJ2-1; D may be TRBD1 (6 bases). V dropped 3 bases and J dropped 9 bases, with 12 bases sitting between them. This CDR3 is 13 amino acids long. CDR1 is MNHEY, CDR2 SMNVEV, per germline (reference sequence). The CDR3 spells CASSFRGFGEQFF. The DNA of the CDR3 is TGTGCCAGCAGTTTCAGGGGATTTGGTGAGCAGTTCTTC.

This rearrangement joins TRBV21-1 to TRBJ2-4. TRBV21-1 is assigned pseudogene status. CDR3 length equals 14 residues. The CDR3 bases are TGTGCCAGCAGCAAAGGGATAGCCAAAAACATTCAGTACTTC. This gives the protein CASSKGIAKNIQYF.

This clone has a single count. The CDR3 DNA reads TGTGCCAGCAGTTCCGGGACAGGGATTGACGAGCAGTACGTC. The encoded protein is CASSSGTGIDEQYV. The genes are TRBV6-5 and TRBJ2-7; 9 bases line up with TRBD1. CDR1 is MNHEY and CDR2 is SVGAGI in the germline V gene. The CDR3 totals 14 residues. With V trimmed by 4 bases and J by 5 bases, 6 bases remained unmatched.

The V gene is TRBV6-2 or TRBV6-3, the J gene TRBJ1-4, with 7 positions matching TRBD1. Trimming at V came to 5 bases and at J to 10 bases, leaving 7 bases not matched to a gene. The germline V gene encodes CDR1 MNHEY and CDR2 SVGEGT. CDR3 length: 13 amino acids. The CDR3 loop reads CASSRTGPRKLFF. The CDR3 region has the DNA TGTGCCAGCAGTCGGACAGGCCCCAGAAAACTGTTTTTT.

The CDR3 sequence: CASSVAPSGGEETQYF. Here the CDR3 DNA reads TGTGCCAGCAGCGTAGCCCCTAGCGGGGGGGAAGAGACCCAGTACTTC. This chain connects TRBV9 to TRBJ2-5, with 12 bases lining up with TRBD2. CDR3 size: 16 residues. The germline V gene has CDR1 SGDLS and CDR2 YYNGEE. J gave up 3 bases and V 0 bases, and 3 bases lay outside the gene matches.

This rearrangement joins TRBV15 to TRBJ1-1; 7 nucleotides line up with TRBD1. The CDR3 is 15 amino acids. The V segment lost 0 bases and the J segment 3 bases; nucleotides outside the gene matches: 4. The germline V gene encodes CDR1 LNHNV and CDR2 YYDKDF (reference sequence). CDR3 coding DNA: TGTGCCACCAGCAGAGATAGGGGGCGCGACACTGAAGCTTTCTTT. Protein product: CATSRDRGRDTEAFF.

This chain joins TRBV3-1 (or the pseudogene TRBV3-2) and TRBJ1-1; a weak D match, TRBD1 (5 bases). The V gene's germline CDR1 is LGHDT and CDR2 YNNKEL (reference sequence). This CDR3 contains 15 residues. V was trimmed by 1 base and J by 4 bases, leaving 13 bases between them. CDR3 nucleotides: TGTGCCAGCAGCCAAGGGTCGGGGGGGGGCACTGAAGCTTTCTTT. Amino acid sequence: CASSQGSGGGTEAFF.

CDR3 bases: TGTGCCAGTAGTCCCGGACAGGGAACCTATGGCTACACCTTC. Translation: CASSPGQGTYGYTF. The chain is built from TRBV19 and TRBJ1-2; the match to TRBD1 covers 8 bases. Germline assignment: CDR1 LNHDA and CDR2 SQIVND (reference sequence). CDR3 length equals 14 residues. The junction had 6 bases not matched to a gene; V was cut back by 5 bases and J by 4 bases.

The chain employs TRBV3-1 (or the pseudogene TRBV3-2) and TRBJ2-5; D possibly corresponds to TRBD1 (6 bases). Germline V lookup: CDR1 LGHDT, CDR2 YNNKEL (reference sequence). CDR3 length: 18 residues. V lost 1 base and J 3 bases, leaving 21 bases between the germline ends. DNA for the CDR3: TGTGCCAGCAGCCAAGCTCCGTGGCAGGGGTACGGAGAAGAGACCCAGTACTTC. Its translation is CASSQAPWQGYGEETQYF.

This clone was seen a handful of times. The chain recombines TRBV3-1 (or the pseudogene TRBV3-2) with TRBJ1-6, with D unresolved. V lost 4 bases, J lost 8 bases, and 12 bases lay in between. The germline V gene encodes CDR1 LGHDT and CDR2 YNNKEL (reference sequence). This CDR3 region has 14 residues. Here the CDR3 reads CASSRTLGDSPLHF. CDR3 coding DNA: TGTGCCAGCAGCCGGACCCTCGGGGATTCACCCCTCCACTTT.

The chain recombines TRBV14 with TRBJ2-4; D gene uncertain. Germline CDR1 is SGHDN and CDR2 is FVKESK. V shed 0 bases and J shed 0 bases, with 3 bases lying between them. The CDR3 is 14 amino acids. This chain's CDR3 is CASSQETAKNIQYF. Written as DNA, the CDR3 is TGTGCCAGCAGCCAAGAAACAGCCAAAAACATTCAGTACTTC.

As for this clone: One junction end does not reproduce the germline sequence, and a read error may be involved. The CDR3 here is CASSQLAGVTTDTQYF. The CDR3 bases are TGTGCTAGCAGCCAACTAGCGGGGGTTACCACAGATACGCAGTATTTT. The rearrangement uses TRBV7-7 and TRBJ2-3; 11 nucleotides agree with TRBD2. CDR1 is SSHAT, CDR2 FNYEAQ, per germline (reference sequence). This CDR3 is built from 16 residues. The whole variable domain, remainder taken from reference TRBV7-7 and TRBJ2-3, is GAGVSQSPRYKVTKRGQDVTLRCDPISSHATLYWYQQALGQGPEFLTYFNYEAQPDKSGLPSDRFSAERPEGSISTLTIQRTEQRDSAMYRCASSQLAGVTTDTQYFGPGTRLTVL.

The chain couples TRBV6-5 to TRBJ1-2; TRBD1 matches 9 bases. This CDR3 is built from 13 residues. Per the germline V gene, CDR1 is MNHEY and CDR2 is SVGAGI. Trimming cost V 6 bases and J 4 bases; bases outside gene matches: 3. The CDR3 nucleotides read TGTGCCAGCAGGAAGACAGGGGGCTATGGCTACACCTTC. This codes for CASRKTGGYGYTF.

The chain has TRBV3-1 (or the pseudogene TRBV3-2) and TRBJ2-5, with 13 bases matching TRBD2. Germline V gene data show CDR1 as LGHDT and CDR2 as YNNKEL (reference sequence). V dropped 4 bases and J dropped 3; count of bases not matched to a gene: 8. This CDR3 has 17 amino acids. The CDR3 sequence is CASSPRTSGGFKETQYF. DNA for the CDR3: TGTGCCAGCAGCCCGAGGACTAGCGGGGGATTCAAAGAGACCCAGTACTTC.

The chain combines TRBV7-8 with TRBJ1-2; possible D gene TRBD1, 6 bases. CDR1 is SGHVS and CDR2 is FQNEAQ in the germline V gene. The V and J ends lost 3 bases and 4 bases respectively, with 9 bases between them. The length of the CDR3 is 13 residues. CDR3: CASSFDRSYGYTF. CDR3 in DNA: TGTGCCAGCAGCTTTGACAGGTCCTATGGCTACACCTTC. Full variable domain (remainder filled in from reference TRBV7-8 and TRBJ1-2): GAGVSQSPRYKVAKRGQDVALRCDPISGHVSLFWYQQALGQGPEFLTYFQNEAQLDKSGLPSDRFFAERPEGSVSTLKIQRTQQEDSAVYLCASSFDRSYGYTFGSGTRLTVV.

On this clone: Other DNA sequences from this sample encode an identical CDR3 as well. The chain is built from TRBV12-3 or TRBV12-4 and TRBJ2-7; a possible D gene is TRBD2 (7 bases). The V end was cut by 5 bases, the J end by 4 bases, with 9 bases between. The CDR3 covers 12 residues. CDR3 loop: CASSRGGYEQYF. The CDR3 DNA is TGTGCCAGCAGTAGGGGGGGGTACGAGCAGTACTTC.

The chain uses TRBV29-1 and TRBJ2-7; D is possibly TRBD2 (5 bases). V was pared by 4 bases and J by 5 bases, with 15 bases between. This CDR3 spans 13 amino acids. The germline gives CDR1 SQVTM, CDR2 ANQGSEA. The DNA for the CDR3 is TGCAGCGTTGCGCAGCGGCAGGTAGACGAGCAGTACTTC. Protein sequence: CSVAQRQVDEQYF.

The V and J genes are TRBV19 and TRBJ2-4; D may be TRBD2 (6 bases). This CDR3 comprises 14 residues. The V gene's germline CDR1 is LNHDA and CDR2 SQIVND (reference sequence). Trimming took 10 bases from V and 9 from J, leaving 22 bases between them. The CDR3 reads CATIPGGSSAIQYF. CDR3 in DNA: TGTGCCACCATCCCCGGGGGTTCTAGCGCCATTCAGTACTTC.

The chain employs TRBV30 and TRBJ2-2; no clear D gene. Per the germline V gene, CDR1 is GTSNPN and CDR2 is SVGIG (reference sequence). The CDR3 sequence is 10 residues long. The CDR3 coding sequence is TGTGCTGCGGAAACCGGGGAGCTGTTTTTT. Translated: CAAETGELFF.

J is TRBJ2-2 and V is TRBV3-1 (or the pseudogene TRBV3-2), with TRBD2 matching 9 bases. CDR1 is LGHDT, CDR2 YNNKEL, per germline (reference sequence). CDR3 length: 17 amino acids. After removal of 1 base from V and 3 bases from J, the junction contained 6 bases not matched to a gene. CDR3 nucleotide sequence: TGTGCCAGCAGCCAAGCGGAAGCGGGGGGAGACACCGGGGAGCTGTTTTTT. This gives the protein CASSQAEAGGDTGELFF.

The genes are TRBV6-2 or TRBV6-3 and TRBJ2-7, with 9 bases lining up with TRBD1. J gave up 1 base and V 5 bases, and 3 bases lay outside the gene matches. CDR1 and CDR2 (germline): MNHEY, SVGEGT. This CDR3 has 14 amino acids. The DNA of the CDR3 is TGTGCCAGCAGTCGGGGACAGGGTTCCTACGAGCAGTACTTC. Its translation: CASSRGQGSYEQYF.

The chain uses TRBV4-1 and TRBJ2-1; D is perhaps TRBD1 or TRBD2 (7 bases each). V gave up 4 bases and J gave up 6 bases, with 19 bases separating them. Germline assignment: CDR1 MGHRA and CDR2 YSYEKL. This CDR3 region has 16 residues. DNA of the CDR3: TGCGCCAGCAGCCTCTTTGGGGGGGCAGGGGGCAATGAGCAGTTCTTC. Its protein product is CASSLFGGAGGNEQFF.